This TCR beta chain emerged from a study of response to subunit inactivated influenza vaccine. Study results and caveats: Authors suggested that a seasonal influenza vaccination recruits few new T cells each time.

Trimming removed 3 bases from V and 0 bases from J, with 11 bases in between. Germline V lookup: CDR1 SGHRS, CDR2 YFSETQ. The CDR3 is 15 amino acids. Remarks on this clonotype: Its cognate antigen is unknown.

MiXCR was run by TCRdb on the RT-PCR reads, yielding one entry per CDR3 protein. The repertoire includes under 550,000 distinct CDR3 sequences, about 8% of them detected once, and roughly 13% sits in the top ten. This TCR came from a man aged 45 to 75 who received an inactivated influenza vaccine. This specimen consisted of PBMCs from blood, obtained 23 months after vaccination. The V gene is TRBV5-1, the J gene TRBJ2-3; tentatively, D is TRBD1 or TRBD2 (7 bases each). CDR3 sequence: CASSSQGGSTDTQYF. The CDR3 DNA sequence: TGCGCCAGCAGCTCGCAGGGGGGGAGCACAGATACGCAGTATTTT.